Below are 8 T cell receptor beta chains sequenced from a single sample in a study of human T cells and chemical hapten exposure. Time point meaning: patch test 2, 6 weeks after DPC sensitization. Treatment: therapeutic diphenylcyclopropenone sensitization with weekly scalp DPC. TCRdb reprocessed the RACE reads with MiXCR, giving one entry per CDR3 protein. The data contain approximately 95,000 distinct CDR3 sequences, 10% to 12% of them singletons. Sequencing was performed on whole blood, taken in connection with sensitization to the hapten diphenylcyclopropenone (DPC). These receptor sequences come from a woman aged 40 to 49 with alopecia areata. Some clones in this sample may be carry-over from other donors' samples.

This clonotype was observed at least ten times. The V gene is TRBV6-5, the J gene TRBJ1-1; D not certain. CDR1 is MNHEY and CDR2 is SVGAGI in the germline V gene. The CDR3 loop spans 14 amino acids. Trimming took off 2 bases at V and 0 bases at J, with 7 bases between the two ends. CDR3 coding DNA: TGTGCCAGCAGTTACGGCCCGATGAACACTGAAGCTTTCTTT. Its translation is CASSYGPMNTEAFF.

The rearrangement links TRBV19 to TRBJ2-3, with D perhaps being TRBD1 or TRBD2 (5 bases each). CDR1 LNHDA and CDR2 SQIVND come from the germline V gene (reference sequence). The CDR3 is 13 amino acids. Trimming took 4 bases from V and 1 from J, leaving 6 bases between them. The CDR3 DNA reads as TGTGCCAGTAGTACGGGGCGCACAGATACGCAGTATTTT. Amino acids: CASSTGRTDTQYF.

The CDR3 reads CASSVAPPGQGAFRETQYF. The CDR3 region has the DNA TGTGCCAGCAGTGTAGCCCCCCCAGGACAGGGGGCTTTTAGGGAGACCCAGTACTTC. The chain links TRBV27 to TRBJ2-5; TRBD1 aligns across 11 bases. J was trimmed by 5 bases and V by 5 bases; bases with no gene match: 19. The CDR3 covers 19 residues. Germline assignment: CDR1 MNHEY and CDR2 SMNVEV (reference sequence).

Many counts were recorded for this clonotype. The gene calls are TRBV3-1 and TRBJ2-7, with D possibly being TRBD2 (5 bases). This CDR3 is 16 amino acids long. V was cut by 1 base and J by 4 bases, with 17 bases left in between. In germline, CDR1 is LGHDT, CDR2 YNNKEL (reference sequence). CDR3 sequence (DNA): TGTGCCAGCAGCCAAGGTCTGGAGGCCCGAGGATACGAGCAGTACTTC. It yields the protein CASSQGLEARGYEQYF.

The sample holds one count of this clonotype. The chain is built from TRBV6-6 and TRBJ2-1, with TRBD2 matching over 7 bases. Germline V lookup: CDR1 MNHNY, CDR2 SVGAGI (reference sequence). V lost 3 bases, J lost 2 bases, and 7 bases stayed unmatched. The length of the CDR3 is 16 residues. The CDR3 reads CASSYGLAEAYNEQFF. In nucleotides, the CDR3 is TGTGCCAGCAGTTATGGGCTAGCGGAAGCCTACAATGAGCAGTTCTTC.

This clonotype has more than one count but fewer than ten. The gene calls are TRBV7-9 and TRBJ1-1; no reliable D call. From germline, CDR1 is SEHNR and CDR2 FQNEAQ (reference sequence). The V end lost 6 bases, the J end lost 5 bases, and 7 bases lay between the germline ends. The CDR3 runs 11 residues. CDR3 in amino acids: CASRRETEAFF. The CDR3 DNA is TGTGCCAGCAGGAGGGAGACTGAAGCTTTCTTT.

Only a few counts were recorded for this clonotype. The chain has TRBV20-1 and TRBJ2-2, with D unresolved. V lost 3 bases, J lost 2 bases, and 16 bases lay in between. The germline CDR1 and CDR2 sequences are DFQATT and SNEGSKA (reference sequence). The CDR3 contains 16 residues. CDR3 protein: CSASTELSVNTGELFF. The CDR3, as DNA: TGCAGTGCTAGCACGGAGTTGTCCGTTAACACCGGGGAGCTGTTTTTT.

CDR3 residues: CASSPRQGPGNEQFF. The CDR3 DNA reads as TGTGCCAGCAGTCCTCGACAGGGTCCGGGTAATGAGCAGTTCTTC. This chain joins TRBV14 and TRBJ2-1; 7 bases fit TRBD1. J was trimmed by 7 bases and V by 6 bases; bases with no gene match: 12. The CDR3 totals 15 residues. In germline, CDR1 is SGHDN, CDR2 FVKESK.